Following are 8 T cell receptor beta chains from one sample sequenced in a study of T cell responses to AZD1222 COVID-19 vaccine listed by TCRdb under 2021. The meaning of the sample's time point label: baseline before first vaccination. Library generation was performed with the immunoSEQ multiplex PCR assay. The table comes from immuneACCESS by way of TCRdb, which keeps in-frame sequences with V and J called. Part of the clones is missing from these tables; in studies checked, under half for an unresolved V gene and the rest for unknown reasons. This sample has approximately 110,000 clones in its table, and roughly 90% of those were observed once. Approximately 10% of the sample belongs to the ten largest clones. The sample here was peripheral blood, taken on day 0 of AZD1222 vaccination. The receptors were gathered from an adult in good health.

CDR3 in DNA: TGTGCCAGTAGTATCCGGGAGGGTGACTTTCTAAGCAATCAGCCCCAGCATTTT. As protein: CASSIREGDFLSNQPQHF. The chain recombines TRBV19 with TRBJ1-5; the D is unclear. The CDR3 length is 18 residues. Germline assignment: CDR1 LNHDA and CDR2 SQIVND (reference sequence). Trimming removed 3 bases at V and 1 base at J, with 19 bases between. The full variable domain, its missing parts supplied by reference TRBV19 and TRBJ1-5, is DGGITQSPKYLFRKEGQNVTLSCEQNLNHDAMYWYRQDPGQGLRLIYYSQIVNDFQKGDIAEGYSVSREKKESFPLTVTSAQKNPTAFYLCASSIREGDFLSNQPQHFGDGTRLSIL.

This chain links TRBV27 with TRBJ2-1; TRBD2 is a possible D gene (5 bases). The germline V gene encodes CDR1 MNHEY and CDR2 SMNVEV (reference sequence). The length of the CDR3 is 15 residues. V lost 4 bases and J lost 0, with 10 bases in between. The CDR3 spells CASSWTHSSYNEQFF. CDR3 in DNA: TGTGCCAGCAGTTGGACTCATAGCTCCTACAATGAGCAGTTCTTC.

This chain joins TRBV7-9 and TRBJ1-1; 10 positions agree with TRBD1. V gave up 4 bases and J gave up 0 bases; unmatched junction bases: 5. Germline V gene sequence: CDR1 SEHNR, CDR2 FQNEAQ (reference sequence). The CDR3 loop spans 16 amino acids. CDR3 bases: TGTGCCAGCAGCTCGGGACAGGGGACTATGAACACTGAAGCTTTCTTT. Amino acids: CASSSGQGTMNTEAFF.

This chain connects TRBV5-1 to TRBJ2-1; 8 positions match TRBD1. The CDR3 loop spans 15 amino acids. The trim removed 7 bases at V and 9 bases at J, leaving 15 bases unmatched. Germline CDR1 reads SGHRS; CDR2 reads YFSETQ. Here the CDR3 DNA reads TGCGCCAGCGCCCCCGGGCAGGGGGCATGGGCTGAGCAGTTCTTC. Translated: CASAPGQGAWAEQFF.

The chain couples TRBV4-3 to TRBJ1-2; a possible D gene is TRBD1 (5 bases). Germline V CDR1 and CDR2: LGHNA, YSLEER. The CDR3 runs to 14 residues. The V gene lost 3 bases and the J gene lost 7 bases, with 15 bases spanning the gap. CDR3 sequence reads: CASSHTGTASGYTF. The CDR3, as DNA: TGCGCCAGCAGCCACACCGGGACCGCAAGTGGCTACACCTTC.

DNA of the CDR3: TGTGCCAGCAGCCCCAGGACAGGGGGCTATTCACCCCTCCACTTT. Translation: CASSPRTGGYSPLHF. V usage is TRBV5-5 and J usage is TRBJ1-6; 11 nucleotides align to TRBD1. The trim removed 4 bases at V and 8 bases at J, leaving 5 bases unmatched. Per germline, CDR1 SGHKS and CDR2 YYEKEE (reference sequence). The CDR3 contains 15 residues. Full variable domain (outside the CDR3, taken from reference TRBV5-5 and TRBJ1-6): DAGVTQSPTHLIKTRGQQVTLRCSPISGHKSVSWYQQVLGQGPQFIFQYYEKEERGRGNFPDRFSARQFPNYSSELNVNALLLGDSALYLCASSPRTGGYSPLHFGNGTRLTVT.

The V and J genes are TRBV10-3 and TRBJ1-3, with D perhaps TRBD1 (6 bases). The germline V and J ends were trimmed by 6 bases and 2 bases, with 11 bases remaining between them. CDR3 length equals 14 residues. CDR1 is ENHRY and CDR2 is SYGVKD in the germline V gene. CDR3 nucleotides: TGTGCCATCAGAGAACAGGGAACTGGAAACACCATATATTTT. Amino acids: CAIREQGTGNTIYF.

This CDR3 reads CAWMGRGSYEQYF. The CDR3 DNA sequence: TGTGCCTGGATGGGCAGGGGATCCTACGAGCAGTACTTC. The rearrangement uses TRBV30 and TRBJ2-7, with D possibly being TRBD1 (6 bases). The CDR3 contains 13 residues. The V end lost 4 bases, the J end lost 1 base, and 11 bases lay between the germline ends. Germline-derived CDR1 and CDR2 are GTSNPN and SVGIG (reference sequence).